The clone carrying this T cell receptor beta chain came up many times. Its antigen remains unknown. These data are taken from a study of T cell repertoires in cytomegalovirus infection. At the level of the study: Through public TCR beta signatures, both CMV infection and matching HLA type were indicated. Study-wide points: Public TCR beta family frequency separated CMV-and-HLA carriers, including in an independent cohort. The ex vivo response was dominated by HLA-C-restricted CMV-specific TCR beta clonotypes.

CDR1 is LNHDA, CDR2 SQIVND, per germline (reference sequence). Trimming cost V 6 bases and J 5 bases, with 13 bases left between them. The CDR3 covers 13 residues. TCRdb analysed the reads with MiXCR anew, one entry per CDR3 protein. The profile shows about 230,000 distinct CDR3 sequences, 6% to 8% of them singletons. The receptor comes from a human donor in good health (CMV status not recorded). Some clones in this sample may be carry-over from other donors' samples. What was sequenced was PBMCs. This rearrangement joins TRBV19 to TRBJ1-2; TRBD1 is a possible D gene (5 bases). The CDR3: CASSPGRPYGYTF. Written as DNA, the CDR3 is TGTGCCAGTAGCCCGGGACGGCCATATGGCTACACCTTC.